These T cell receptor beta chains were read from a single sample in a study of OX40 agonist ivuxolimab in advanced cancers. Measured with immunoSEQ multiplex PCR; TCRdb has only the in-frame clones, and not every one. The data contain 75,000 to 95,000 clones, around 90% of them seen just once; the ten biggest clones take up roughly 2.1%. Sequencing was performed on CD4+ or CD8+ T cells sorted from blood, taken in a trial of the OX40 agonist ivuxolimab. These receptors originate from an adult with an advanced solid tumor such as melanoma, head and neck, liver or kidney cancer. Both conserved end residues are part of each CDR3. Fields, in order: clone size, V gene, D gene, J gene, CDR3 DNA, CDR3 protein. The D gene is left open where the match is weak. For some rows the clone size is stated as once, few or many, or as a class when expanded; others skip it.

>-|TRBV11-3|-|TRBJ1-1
TGTGCCAGCAGCTCCGACAGCCTGAACACTGAAGCTTTCTTT
CASSSDSLNTEAFF
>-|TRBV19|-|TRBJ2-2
TGTGCCAGTAGTAGGCAGGTCGTCCCGAACACCGGGGAGCTGTTTTTT
CASSRQVVPNTGELFF
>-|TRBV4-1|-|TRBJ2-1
TGCGCCAGCAGCCCCGGGGGGCGCGGCAGCTTTGCCAATGAGCAGTTCTTC
CASSPGGRGSFANEQFF
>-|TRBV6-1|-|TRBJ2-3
TGTGCCAGCAGTGGGGGGACACCCGGTACGCAGTATTTT
CASSGGTPGTQYF
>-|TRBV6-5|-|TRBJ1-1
TGTGCCAGCAGTTACTCCGGCCTCGTTAAAGCTTTCTTT
CASSYSGLVKAFF
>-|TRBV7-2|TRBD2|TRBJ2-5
TGTGCCAGCAGCTTAGCGGGTAGCGGGGTGGGAGAGACCCAGTACTTC
CASSLAGSGVGETQYF
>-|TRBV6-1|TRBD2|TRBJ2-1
TGTGCAGAGCGTACGGGGGAGGGTAGCTACAATGAGCAGTTCTTC
CAERTGEGSYNEQFF
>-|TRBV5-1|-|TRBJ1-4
TGCGCCAGCAGCCCGGACGGGGGCGCTTGGGAAAAACTGTTTTTT
CASSPDGGAWEKLFF
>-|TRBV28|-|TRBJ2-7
TGTGCCAGCAGTTCAGGACAGACCTACGAGCAGTACTTC
CASSSGQTYEQYF
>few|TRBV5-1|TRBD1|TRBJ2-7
TGCGCCAGCAGCGCGGAACCGGGACAGACCTACGAGCAGTACTTC
CASSAEPGQTYEQYF
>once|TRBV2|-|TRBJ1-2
TGTGCCAGCAGGGGCATTGGCTCTAGATTAAGCTACACCTTC
CASRGIGSRLSYTF
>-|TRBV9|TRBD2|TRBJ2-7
TGTGCCAGCAGCGTAGGACCTAGCGGAGTTGGTAACGAGCAGTACTTC
CASSVGPSGVGNEQYF
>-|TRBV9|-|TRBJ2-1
TGTGCCAGCAGCGTAGCGGTTAGCCCTACGGACAATGAGCAGTTCTTC
CASSVAVSPTDNEQFF
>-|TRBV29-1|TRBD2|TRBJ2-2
TGCAGCGTTGAACTCACTAGCGGGAGGGTTAACACCGGGGAGCTGTTTTTT
CSVELTSGRVNTGELFF
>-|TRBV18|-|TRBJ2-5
TGTGCCAGCTCACCAGTCGGGCAAGAGACCCAGTACTTC
CASSPVGQETQYF
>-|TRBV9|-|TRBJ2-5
TGTGCCAGCAGCCCGGGACTTCTGGTGGAGACCCAGTACTTC
CASSPGLLVETQYF
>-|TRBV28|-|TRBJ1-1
TGTGCCAGCAGTTTAGGGGAGGTGGCGGGGAACACTGAAGCTTTCTTT
CASSLGEVAGNTEAFF
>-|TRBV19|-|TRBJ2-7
TGTGCCAGTAGTATAGCTCAGCGACCGAGGGTCGACGAGCAGTACTTC
CASSIAQRPRVDEQYF
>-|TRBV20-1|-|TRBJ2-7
TGCAGTGCTGGCCAGTCCTACGAGCAGTACTTC
CSAGQSYEQYF
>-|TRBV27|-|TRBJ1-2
TGTGCCAGCAGTTTATTGAGGGGCGTTAAAGCCTACACCTTC
CASSLLRGVKAYTF
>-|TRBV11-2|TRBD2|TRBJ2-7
TGTGCCAGCAGCTCTCCAACTAGCGGCCGCTCCTACGAGCAGTACTTC
CASSSPTSGRSYEQYF
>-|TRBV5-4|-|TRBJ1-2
TGTGCCAGCAGCTTGGGAGGCTATGGCTACACCTTC
CASSLGGYGYTF
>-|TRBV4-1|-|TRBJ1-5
TGCGCCAGCAGCCAAGATGGGGGCAGGGAGAATCAGCCCCAGCATTTT
CASSQDGGRENQPQHF
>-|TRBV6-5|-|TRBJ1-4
TGTGCCAGCAGTTACCGAGGACAAACACGTGAAAAACTGTTTTTT
CASSYRGQTREKLFF
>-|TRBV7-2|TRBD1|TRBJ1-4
TGTGCCAGCAGCTCCATGACAGGGAGGGGCGAAAAACTGTTTTTT
CASSSMTGRGEKLFF